These 11 T cell receptor beta chains originate from one sample sequenced in a study of cytomegalovirus exposure and HLA in healthy donors. The method was immunoSEQ multiplex PCR; TCRdb's version includes in-frame clones alone and lacks a portion of them. The data contain roughly 110,000 clones, about 88% of them seen just once; the ten biggest clones take up about 2%. Material for sequencing was PBMCs. The receptors shown here come from a woman younger than 30 in good health and CMV-seropositive.

The rearrangement uses TRBV19 and TRBJ1-4; D unclear. With 5 bases removed from V and 0 bases from J, the gap between germline ends came to 25 bases. This CDR3 is built from 20 residues. Germline loops: CDR1 LNHDA, CDR2 SQIVND (reference sequence). The CDR3 spells CASSPRYSGFGIATNEKLFF. CDR3 DNA: TGTGCCAGTAGTCCGCGATACAGTGGCTTTGGTATTGCAACTAATGAAAAACTGTTTTTT. The full variable domain, its missing parts supplied by reference TRBV19 and TRBJ1-4, is DGGITQSPKYLFRKEGQNVTLSCEQNLNHDAMYWYRQDPGQGLRLIYYSQIVNDFQKGDIAEGYSVSREKKESFPLTVTSAQKNPTAFYLCASSPRYSGFGIATNEKLFFGSGTQLSVL.

This rearrangement joins TRBV28 to TRBJ1-2, with D possibly TRBD1 on 6 matching bases. V was clipped by 5 bases and J by 8 bases, with 12 bases between them. CDR3 length: 12 amino acids. CDR1 and CDR2 from the germline V gene are MDHEN and SYDVKM. The CDR3 loop reads CASSPRTAGYTF. The DNA for the CDR3 is TGTGCCAGCAGTCCGAGGACAGCCGGCTACACCTTC.

The V gene is TRBV25-1, the J gene TRBJ2-5; 10 positions match TRBD2. Germline CDR1 is MGHDK and CDR2 is SYGVNS. Trimming removed 3 bases from V and 5 bases from J; junction bases left unmatched: 6. The CDR3 totals 15 residues. The CDR3 nucleotides read TGTGCCAGCAGTGACAGCGGGGGGGCCTCGGAGACCCAGTACTTC. Residues: CASSDSGGASETQYF.

The chain recombines TRBV28 with TRBJ1-5; D is perhaps TRBD1 (5 bases). Trimming pared 6 bases from V and 2 bases from J, leaving 11 bases between. Germline lookup yields CDR1 MDHEN and CDR2 SYDVKM. This CDR3 region has 14 residues. The CDR3 here is CASSLGVGNQPQHF. In nucleotides, the CDR3 is TGTGCCAGCAGCCTAGGGGTGGGCAATCAGCCCCAGCATTTT.

This clone was counted a single time. This chain joins TRBV4-2 and TRBJ2-7; 7 nucleotides agree with TRBD1. V shed 4 bases and J 3 bases; nucleotides not matched to a gene: 12. CDR3 length: 16 amino acids. Germline CDR1 LGHNA, CDR2 YNFKEQ. CDR3 nucleotides: TGTGCCAGCAGCCGAGTTGGACAGGTCGCGTTCTACGAGCAGTACTTC. Amino acids: CASSRVGQVAFYEQYF.

The chain recombines TRBV4-2 with TRBJ2-3; 7 bases align to TRBD1. Unmatched junction bases numbered 8, after V lost 0 bases and J lost 2 bases. The CDR3 consists of 17 residues. Germline CDR1 reads LGHNA; CDR2 reads YNFKEQ. Here the CDR3 DNA reads TGTGCCAGCAGCCAAGATTTCGAGGGGGCGTTCACAGATACGCAGTATTTT. As protein: CASSQDFEGAFTDTQYF.

A few counts support this clone. DNA of the CDR3: TGTGCCAGCAGCGTTGGGACAGGCCCAGGGAATGAGCAGTTCTTC. Protein product: CASSVGTGPGNEQFF. The V and J genes are TRBV7-9 and TRBJ2-1, with TRBD1 identical over 8 bases. CDR3 size: 15 residues. Unmatched junction bases numbered 10, after V lost 5 bases and J lost 7 bases. Germline V gene lookup returns CDR1 SEHNR and CDR2 FQNEAQ (reference sequence).

The chain employs TRBV4-2 and TRBJ2-2, with TRBD2 identical over 15 bases. The CDR3 extends over 15 amino acids. V gave up 8 bases and J gave up 3 bases; unmatched junction bases: 1. Germline CDR1 reads LGHNA; CDR2 reads YNFKEQ. The CDR3 DNA sequence: TGTGCCAGCGGGACTAGCGGGGGGTACACCGGGGAGCTGTTTTTT. Its protein is CASGTSGGYTGELFF.

J is TRBJ1-2 and V is TRBV12-5; D not certain. The CDR3 sequence is 15 residues long. Germline values: CDR1 LGHNT, CDR2 FRNRAP. The V end lost 3 bases, the J end lost 4 bases, and 15 bases lay between the germline ends. CDR3 DNA sequence: TGTGCTAGTGGTTTAGGCCCTGGATCAGGCTATGGCTACACCTTC. It codes for CASGLGPGSGYGYTF.

V and J are TRBV2 and TRBJ2-1, with D possibly being TRBD1 (5 bases). Germline CDR1 and CDR2: SNHLY and FYNNEI. The CDR3 is 13 residues long. Trimming cost V 4 bases and J 8 bases, with 12 bases left between them. The CDR3 loop reads CASSGRLGDEQFF. The CDR3, as DNA: TGTGCCAGCAGTGGTCGGTTAGGGGATGAGCAGTTCTTC.

This chain links TRBV15 with TRBJ1-1; TRBD1 agrees at 7 bases. J lost 0 bases, V lost 5 bases, and 6 bases had no gene match. The CDR3 runs to 15 residues. The V gene's germline CDR1 is LNHNV and CDR2 YYDKDF (reference sequence). As DNA, the CDR3 is TGTGCCACCAGCTTGGACAGGACAATGAACACTGAAGCTTTCTTT. Amino acids: CATSLDRTMNTEAFF.